The 15 T cell receptor beta chains presented below share a single source sample, sequenced in a study of T cell changes during pregnancy in multiple sclerosis. Measured with immunoSEQ multiplex PCR; TCRdb has only the in-frame clones, and not every one. The table records roughly 35,000 clones, roughly nine tenths of them present only once. The sequencing here drew on CD4+ T cells from peripheral blood mononuclear cells, taken after pregnancy. The receptors originated from a female donor with multiple sclerosis, enrolled in a pregnancy study.

J is TRBJ2-1 and V is TRBV19, with D possibly matching TRBD2 (5 bases). The CDR3 totals 13 residues. The V gene's germline CDR1 is LNHDA and CDR2 SQIVND (reference sequence). Trimming pared 6 bases from V and 9 bases from J, leaving 15 bases between. This chain's CDR3 is CASSELDRSEQFF. The CDR3 DNA follows: TGTGCCAGTAGCGAACTAGACCGGAGTGAGCAGTTCTTC.

The chain carries TRBV7-9 and TRBJ2-3; D is undetermined. The germline V gene has CDR1 SEHNR and CDR2 FQNEAQ (reference sequence). The CDR3 length is 15 residues. The V end was cut by 5 bases, the J end by 2 bases, with 14 bases between. DNA for the CDR3: TGTGCCAGCAGCAGCGATTCCCCTTACACAGATACGCAGTATTTT. This encodes CASSSDSPYTDTQYF. Based on the CDR3 plus reference TRBV7-9 and TRBJ2-3, the full variable domain is DTGVSQNPRHKITKRGQNVTFRCDPISEHNRLYWYRQTLGQGPEFLTYFQNEAQLEKSRLLSDRFSAERPKGSFSTLEIQRTEQGDSAMYLCASSSDSPYTDTQYFGPGTRLTVL.

Only one count was recorded for this clone. The chain employs TRBV25-1 and TRBJ2-6; no clear D gene. From germline, CDR1 is MGHDK and CDR2 SYGVNS. V lost 6 bases and J lost 0, with 9 bases in between. This CDR3 comprises 15 residues. CDR3 residues: CASRSASSGANVLTF. The CDR3 DNA follows: TGTGCCAGCAGAAGCGCGAGCTCTGGGGCCAACGTCCTGACTTTC.

This rearrangement joins TRBV6-6 to TRBJ2-1; D might be TRBD1 (6 bases). The CDR3 contains 12 residues. Trimming pared 8 bases from V and 5 bases from J, leaving 10 bases between. Germline V gene data show CDR1 as MNHNY and CDR2 as SVGAGI (reference sequence). CDR3 residues: CASRDKNNEQFF. The CDR3 nucleotides are TGTGCCAGCCGGGACAAAAACAATGAGCAGTTCTTC.

The rearrangement joins TRBV11-1 to TRBJ2-2; tentatively, D is TRBD1 (6 bases). CDR1 is SGHAT, CDR2 FQDESV, per germline (reference sequence). Trimming removed 5 bases from V and 6 bases from J, with 13 bases in between. The CDR3 runs 14 residues. The CDR3 coding sequence is TGTGCCAGCAGCAGCGGAGGACAGCCCGGGGAGCTGTTTTTT. Protein product: CASSSGGQPGELFF. Full variable domain (remainder filled in from reference TRBV11-1 and TRBJ2-2): EAEVAQSPRYKITEKSQAVAFWCDPISGHATLYWYRQILGQGPELLVQFQDESVVDDSQLPKDRFSAERLKGVDSTLKIQPAELGDSAMYLCASSSGGQPGELFFGEGSRLTVL.

This chain joins TRBV18 and TRBJ2-2; tentatively, D is TRBD2 (6 bases). The length of the CDR3 is 15 residues. CDR1 and CDR2 from the germline V gene are KGHSH and LQKENI. Between the trimmed V and J ends, which lost 4 bases and 4 bases, there was a span of 13 bases. The CDR3 coding sequence is TGTGCCAGCTCACTGCTTGAGGGAGGCACCGGGGAGCTGTTTTTT. Amino acids: CASSLLEGGTGELFF.

This clone was detected only a few times. The genes are TRBV5-4 and TRBJ2-7, with 8 bases matching TRBD2. J was trimmed by 6 bases and V by 0 bases; bases with no gene match: 5. Germline V gene data show CDR1 as SGHNT and CDR2 as YYREEE (reference sequence). The CDR3 loop spans 14 amino acids. CDR3 coding DNA: TGTGCCAGCAGCTTGGAACGAGCGGGAGCCGAGCAGTACTTC. Residues: CASSLERAGAEQYF.

The CDR3 coding sequence is TGTGCCAGCAGCTTAGCGTCTCAGGGGGCGCGTGAGCAGTACTTC. Protein: CASSLASQGAREQYF. V and J are TRBV7-9 and TRBJ2-7; 8 positions agree with TRBD1. The CDR3 runs to 15 residues. The J segment lost 7 bases and the V segment lost 0 bases, leaving 8 bases of the junction unmatched. Germline CDR1 and CDR2: SEHNR and FQNEAQ (reference sequence).

The V gene is TRBV7-7, the J gene TRBJ2-5; 8 bases fit TRBD1. The V segment lost 5 bases and the J segment 1 base; nucleotides outside the gene matches: 3. This CDR3 spans 14 amino acids. Germline CDR1 SSHAT, CDR2 FNYEAQ (reference sequence). The CDR3 DNA follows: TGTGCCAGCAGCCGGGACAGGCTCCAAGAGACCCAGTACTTC. It encodes CASSRDRLQETQYF.

The chain uses TRBV7-3 and TRBJ1-1; D is unclear. This CDR3 spans 14 amino acids. The germline CDR1 and CDR2 sequences are SGHTA and FQGTGA. Deletions cut 4 bases from V and 8 bases from J, with 17 bases between. The DNA for the CDR3 is TGTGCCAGCAGCTCACAATCCGGAGGCCCAGAAGCTTTCTTT. Amino acid sequence: CASSSQSGGPEAFF.

The genes are TRBV11-2 and TRBJ2-7; no reliable D call. The CDR3 spans 16 residues. Germline loops: CDR1 SGHAT, CDR2 FQNNGV. The V end lost 2 bases, the J end lost 3 bases, and 17 bases lay between the germline ends. CDR3 bases: TGTGCCAGCAGCTTAAATTGGGCCTCGAGAGTCTACGAGCAGTACTTC. Encoded protein: CASSLNWASRVYEQYF.

The chain recombines TRBV7-9 with TRBJ1-6, with 7 bases aligning to TRBD1. The germline CDR1 and CDR2 sequences are SEHNR and FQNEAQ (reference sequence). V dropped 2 bases and J dropped 7; count of bases not matched to a gene: 5. The CDR3 totals 15 residues. As DNA, the CDR3 is TGTGCCAGCAGCTTAAGTACCAGGGGGAATTCACCCCTCCACTTT. The encoded protein is CASSLSTRGNSPLHF.

This clone has a handful of counts. The J gene is TRBJ1-5, the V gene TRBV18; possible D gene TRBD1, 6 bases. The CDR3 length is 15 residues. With 0 bases removed from V and 2 bases from J, the gap between germline ends came to 8 bases. Looked up from germline, CDR1 is KGHSH and CDR2 is LQKENI. CDR3 loop: CASSPPNRGNQPQHF. The CDR3 region has the DNA TGTGCCAGCTCACCACCGAACAGGGGCAATCAGCCCCAGCATTTT.

The chain uses TRBV19 and TRBJ2-7; 13 bases match TRBD2. CDR1 is LNHDA and CDR2 is SQIVND in the germline V gene (reference sequence). The CDR3 consists of 15 residues. V trimming: 6 bases; J trimming: 2 bases; junction bases outside the gene matches: 4. CDR3 residues: CASRKGLAGPYEQYF. CDR3 nucleotide sequence: TGTGCCAGTAGAAAGGGACTAGCGGGACCCTACGAGCAGTACTTC. Using reference TRBV19 and TRBJ2-7 for the parts outside the CDR3, the full variable domain is DGGITQSPKYLFRKEGQNVTLSCEQNLNHDAMYWYRQDPGQGLRLIYYSQIVNDFQKGDIAEGYSVSREKKESFPLTVTSAQKNPTAFYLCASRKGLAGPYEQYFGPGTRLTVT.

The V gene is TRBV7-8, the J gene TRBJ2-5, with D perhaps matching TRBD1 (6 bases). This CDR3 region has 15 residues. Looked up from germline, CDR1 is SGHVS and CDR2 is FQNEAQ. Between the trimmed V and J ends, which lost 1 base and 5 bases, there was a span of 14 bases. In DNA form, the CDR3 reads TGTGCCAGCAGCTTAGTATTGGGGGCATTGGAGACCCAGTACTTC. The encoded protein is CASSLVLGALETQYF.